Listed below are T cell receptor beta chains from one sample, sequenced in a study of cytomegalovirus exposure and HLA in healthy donors. Some clones are missing from TCRdb's copy, which holds only in-frame ones; the method was immunoSEQ multiplex PCR. This sample yields a few hundred thousand clones, of which 88% are seen a single time; 2.5% to 3.5% belongs to the top ten. Sequencing input: PBMCs. The receptors stem from a young woman in good health and CMV-seronegative. CDR3s include the opening cysteine and the closing phenylalanine or tryptophan. The order of the fields is D gene, V gene, J gene, clone size, CDR3 protein, CDR3 DNA. D genes are given only for firm matches. Not every row has a clone size; where given, it reads once, few, many or a size class.

TRBD1	TRBV9	TRBJ1-2	NA	CASSVGSEGQSRGYTF	TGTGCCAGCAGCGTAGGCTCTGAGGGACAGTCCCGAGGCTACACCTTC
TRBD2	TRBV30	TRBJ2-2	NA	CAWRRAGASNTGELFF	TGTGCCTGGAGGAGAGCGGGAGCCTCGAACACCGGGGAGCTGTTTTTT
NA	TRBV7-9	TRBJ1-2	NA	CASSFTDAYGYTF	TGTGCCAGCAGCTTTACAGACGCCTATGGCTACACCTTC
NA	TRBV5-4	TRBJ1-1	NA	CASSFDGGQGTEAFF	TGTGCCAGCAGCTTCGACGGGGGGCAGGGCACTGAAGCTTTCTTT
NA	TRBV6-1	TRBJ2-1	NA	CASSGQGTSYNEQFF	TGTGCCAGCAGTGGGCAGGGGACCTCCTACAATGAGCAGTTCTTC
TRBD2	TRBV30	TRBJ2-3	NA	CAWSGSGTSGRFTDTQYF	TGTGCCTGGAGTGGTTCCGGGACTAGCGGGAGATTCACAGATACGCAGTATTTT
NA	TRBV28	TRBJ1-5	NA	CASSGRAYSNQPQHF	TGTGCCAGCAGTGGGAGGGCTTATAGCAATCAGCCCCAGCATTTT
NA	TRBV15	TRBJ1-4	once	CATSRSPTLATNEKLFF	TGTGCCACCAGCAGATCCCCGACACTTGCAACTAATGAAAAACTGTTTTTT
TRBD2	TRBV7-2	TRBJ2-7	NA	CASSFERGIYEQYF	TGTGCCAGCAGTTTTGAGCGGGGGATCTACGAGCAGTACTTC
TRBD1	TRBV28	TRBJ2-1	many	CASSPLDRENEQFF	TGTGCCAGCAGTCCGTTGGACAGGGAGAATGAGCAGTTCTTC
TRBD2	TRBV27	TRBJ2-7	NA	CASSLLAGADEQYF	TGTGCCAGCAGTTTGTTAGCGGGGGCGGACGAGCAGTACTTC
NA	TRBV7-9	TRBJ2-7	NA	CASSQDNLYEQYF	TGTGCCAGCAGCCAGGACAATCTCTACGAGCAGTACTTC
NA	TRBV7-9	TRBJ1-5	NA	CASSLGGPNQPQHF	TGTGCCAGCAGCTTGGGGGGACCCAATCAGCCCCAGCATTTT
TRBD2	TRBV7-2	TRBJ2-1	NA	CASRRAGGNNEQFF	TGTGCCAGCAGGCGGGCGGGAGGGAACAATGAGCAGTTCTTC
TRBD2	TRBV5-1	TRBJ2-3	NA	CASSHYSGTDTQYF	TGCGCCAGCAGCCATTATAGCGGGACAGATACGCAGTATTTT
NA	TRBV9	TRBJ2-1	NA	CASSVETESSYNEQFF	TGTGCCAGCAGCGTAGAGACGGAGAGCTCCTACAATGAGCAGTTCTTC
NA	TRBV9	TRBJ2-5	NA	CASSVGDYEWTQYF	TGTGCCAGCAGCGTTGGCGACTACGAATGGACCCAGTACTTC
NA	TRBV7-8	TRBJ2-3	NA	CASSSGSLTDTQYF	TGTGCCAGCAGCTCCGGGTCTCTCACAGATACGCAGTATTTT
NA	TRBV19	TRBJ2-7	NA	CASSMFSGSGVYEQYF	TGTGCCAGTAGTATGTTTAGCGGTTCAGGAGTGTACGAGCAGTACTTC
TRBD1	TRBV9	TRBJ1-4	NA	CASSVDGTGNEKLFF	TGTGCCAGCAGCGTAGATGGGACAGGGAATGAAAAACTGTTTTTT
TRBD1	TRBV15	TRBJ2-2	NA	CATSRGQGGTGELFF	TGTGCCACCAGCAGAGGACAGGGGGGCACCGGGGAGCTGTTTTTT
NA	TRBV9	TRBJ1-1	NA	CASSVESGLGTEAFF	TGTGCCAGCAGCGTAGAATCAGGGTTAGGTACTGAAGCTTTCTTT
NA	TRBV16	TRBJ1-5	NA	CASSQGSPIQPQHF	TGTGCCAGCAGCCAAGGTAGCCCGATCCAGCCCCAGCATTTT
NA	TRBV5-8	TRBJ1-1	NA	CASSSGQREAFF	TGTGCCAGCAGTTCCGGACAGCGAGAAGCTTTCTTT
TRBD1	TRBV7-7	TRBJ2-5	NA	CASSLDRGIQETQYF	TGTGCTAGCAGCTTAGACAGGGGGATCCAAGAGACCCAGTACTTC
NA	TRBV5-5	TRBJ1-5	NA	CASSLEGGNQPQHF	TGTGCCAGCAGCTTGGAAGGAGGCAATCAGCCCCAGCATTTT
NA	TRBV4-1	TRBJ2-7	NA	CASSRDWDEQYF	TGCGCCAGCAGCCGGGACTGGGACGAGCAGTACTTC
TRBD2	TRBV6-5	TRBJ2-7	NA	CASSSLAGDYEQYF	TGTGCCAGCAGTTCGCTAGCGGGAGACTACGAGCAGTACTTC
TRBD1	TRBV5-1	TRBJ1-2	NA	CASTGQGAGTYGYTF	TGCGCCAGCACCGGACAGGGGGCAGGGACCTATGGCTACACCTTC
TRBD2	TRBV7-6	TRBJ2-3	NA	CASSLAPLAGEPDTQYF	TGTGCCAGCAGCTTAGCCCCACTAGCGGGAGAGCCAGATACGCAGTATTTT
NA	TRBV5-6	TRBJ1-5	few	CASSLGQASNQPQHF	TGTGCCAGCAGCTTGGGACAGGCGTCCAATCAGCCCCAGCATTTT
TRBD2	TRBV27	TRBJ2-7	NA	CASRPQTSTYEQYF	TGTGCCAGCAGGCCTCAGACTAGCACCTACGAGCAGTACTTC
NA	TRBV6-5	TRBJ1-2	NA	CASSSPLSAGDGYTF	TGTGCCAGCAGTTCCCCTTTATCGGCAGGGGATGGCTACACCTTC